The 32 T cell receptor beta chains listed next were all sequenced from one sample in a study of vaccination effects on CD4 cells after COVID-19. TCRdb keeps only in-frame clones here, not all; method: immunoSEQ multiplex PCR. The sample records fewer than 20,000 clones, around 76% being singletons. These receptors lack a known antigen. ViraFEST expansion of antigen-specific CD4+ T cells with viral peptide pools preceded sequencing. Having been cultured for roughly 11 days, the cells underwent CD4+ T cell isolation. Each participant was administered two doses of either the BNT162b2 or the mRNA-1273 vaccine. Sequencing used CD4+ T cells from PBMCs cultured with HCoV-NL63 spike peptides, obtained after COVID-19 vaccination. The receptors derive from a human donor who received a COVID-19 vaccine.

This clone appeared once. CDR3 sequence reads: CASSLGLAGSSYEQYF. The CDR3 bases are TGTGCCAGCAGCTTGGGACTAGCGGGGAGCTCCTACGAGCAGTACTTC. The chain combines TRBV7-9 with TRBJ2-7; TRBD2 matches at 13 bases. Germline CDR1 SEHNR, CDR2 FQNEAQ (reference sequence). This CDR3 comprises 16 residues. Trimming removed 3 bases from V and 0 bases from J; junction bases left unmatched: 2.

The rearrangement joins TRBV5-4 to TRBJ1-6; weak D call: TRBD1 (5 bases). The CDR3 is 15 amino acids. With 1 base removed from V and 7 bases from J, the gap between germline ends came to 12 bases. CDR1 is SGHNT, CDR2 YYREEE, per germline (reference sequence). CDR3 region: CASSLTQGSNSPLHF. CDR3 nucleotides: TGTGCCAGCAGCTTGACGCAGGGAAGCAATTCACCCCTCCACTTT. The full variable domain, with the rest looked up from reference TRBV5-4 and TRBJ1-6, is ETGVTQSPTHLIKTRGQQVTLRCSSQSGHNTVSWYQQALGQGPQFIFQYYREEENGRGNFPPRFSGLQFPNYSSELNVNALELDDSALYLCASSLTQGSNSPLHFGNGTRLTVT.

The chain employs TRBV21-1 and TRBJ1-1. TRBV21-1 is shown as a pseudogene. The CDR3 runs to 11 residues. The DNA for the CDR3 is TGTGCCAGCACCTCGGACACTGAAGCTTTCTTT. Its protein is CASTSDTEAFF.

Concerning this clone itself: Other DNA sequences in the sample encode the same CDR3. The rearrangement joins TRBV9 to TRBJ1-3, with a possible D match to TRBD1 (5 bases). The CDR3 contains 13 residues. With 2 bases removed from V and 3 bases from J, the gap between germline ends came to 6 bases. Germline V CDR1 and CDR2: SGDLS, YYNGEE. The CDR3 coding sequence is TGTGCCAGCAGCGTGGGGGATGGAAACACCATATATTTT. Protein sequence: CASSVGDGNTIYF.

The V call is TRBV15, the J call TRBJ1-4; tentatively, D is TRBD1 (6 bases). The CDR3 runs 16 residues. Germline lookup yields CDR1 LNHNV and CDR2 YYDKDF (reference sequence). V was clipped by 5 bases and J by 3 bases, with 16 bases between them. Here the CDR3 DNA reads TGTGCCACCAGCCGGGGGAAGGGGGTGGCTAATGAAAAACTGTTTTTT. The encoded protein is CATSRGKGVANEKLFF.

This sequence joins TRBV5-1 and TRBJ2-2; D gene unclear. The CDR3 consists of 15 residues. Trimming pared 0 bases from V and 0 bases from J, leaving 6 bases between. Germline V gene data show CDR1 as SGHRS and CDR2 as YFSETQ. The CDR3 here is CASSLDTPNTGELFF. CDR3 coding DNA: TGCGCCAGCAGCTTGGACACTCCGAACACCGGGGAGCTGTTTTTT.

The count of this clone is one. The chain couples TRBV9 to TRBJ2-6; D call uncertain. The CDR3 runs to 15 residues. The ends were cut back, 4 bases at V and 0 bases at J, with 8 bases in the middle. Germline CDR1 reads SGDLS; CDR2 reads YYNGEE. The CDR3 here is CASSLSISGANVLTF. CDR3 coding DNA: TGTGCCAGCAGCCTAAGCATCTCTGGGGCCAACGTCCTGACTTTC.

J is TRBJ1-1 and V is TRBV6-5; D gene unclear. The V end lost 2 bases, the J end lost 0 bases, and 10 bases lay between the germline ends. The CDR3 is 15 amino acids. Germline V CDR1 and CDR2: MNHEY, SVGAGI. For the CDR3, the DNA is TGTGCCAGCAGTTACGACCCGAGCTTGAACACTGAAGCTTTCTTT. This gives the protein CASSYDPSLNTEAFF.

The chain couples TRBV28 to TRBJ2-7, with D unresolved. The germline V gene encodes CDR1 MDHEN and CDR2 SYDVKM. This CDR3 region has 11 residues. V dropped 3 bases and J dropped 3 bases, with 3 bases sitting between them. This CDR3 reads CASSLRYEQYF. Here the CDR3 DNA reads TGTGCCAGCAGTTTGCGCTACGAGCAGTACTTC.

The V and J genes are TRBV6-5 and TRBJ2-1; 12 bases are a match to TRBD2. J was trimmed by 6 bases and V by 9 bases; bases with no gene match: 3. The CDR3 contains 13 residues. In germline, CDR1 is MNHEY, CDR2 SVGAGI. The CDR3 reads CASRLAGANEQFF. DNA of the CDR3: TGTGCCAGTAGACTAGCGGGAGCCAATGAGCAGTTCTTC.

The chain is built from TRBV7-2 and TRBJ1-2; D possibly corresponds to TRBD1 (6 bases). Germline values: CDR1 SGHTA, CDR2 FQGNSA. Trimming cost V 2 bases and J 2 bases, with 18 bases left between them. CDR3 size: 17 residues. The CDR3: CASSLTPQTGINYGYTF. In nucleotides, the CDR3 is TGTGCCAGCAGCTTAACACCCCAGACAGGCATCAACTATGGCTACACCTTC. Full variable domain (rest looked up from reference TRBV7-2 and TRBJ1-2): GAGVSQSPSNKVTEKGKDVELRCDPISGHTALYWYRQSLGQGLEFLIYFQGNSAPDKSGLPSDRFSAERTGGSVSTLTIQRTQQEDSAVYLCASSLTPQTGINYGYTFGSGTRLTVV.

The chain's CDR3 is CASSLEGGSPYEQYF. CDR3 nucleotides: TGTGCCAGCAGCTTGGAAGGGGGCTCACCCTACGAGCAGTACTTC. The rearrangement joins TRBV5-4 to TRBJ2-7, with 7 bases identical to TRBD1. The CDR3 covers 15 residues. Trimming cost V 0 bases and J 2 bases; bases outside gene matches: 5. Germline loops: CDR1 SGHNT, CDR2 YYREEE (reference sequence).

The V call is TRBV23-1, the J call TRBJ2-1; D remains unclear. TRBV23-1 qualifies as an ORF whose function is uncertain. The CDR3 loop spans 15 amino acids. Trimming took off 7 bases at V and 5 bases at J, with 18 bases between the two ends. The CDR3 sequence: CASTLEVQSDNEQFF. The CDR3 DNA sequence: TGCGCCAGCACTTTAGAAGTACAGTCCGACAATGAGCAGTTCTTC.

The gene calls are TRBV7-9 and TRBJ2-7; a possible D gene is TRBD1 (5 bases). V shed 4 bases and J shed 6 bases, with 19 bases lying between them. The CDR3 is 15 amino acids. CDR1 is SEHNR and CDR2 is FQNEAQ in the germline V gene (reference sequence). This CDR3 is CASSSFRGGVGEQYF. The CDR3 DNA is TGTGCCAGCAGCTCGTTTAGGGGTGGGGTAGGCGAGCAGTACTTC.

The chain joins TRBV28 to TRBJ2-7; 10 bases agree with TRBD1. CDR3 size: 16 residues. V was clipped by 7 bases and J by 0 bases; unmatched bases: 9. CDR1 and CDR2 (germline): MDHEN, SYDVKM. The CDR3 is CASTTSGQGSSYEQYF. The CDR3 bases are TGTGCCAGCACTACCTCGGGACAGGGGAGCTCCTACGAGCAGTACTTC.

This clone appeared a few times. This rearrangement joins TRBV11-2 to TRBJ1-6, with D perhaps matching TRBD1 (6 bases). This CDR3 region has 13 residues. Trimming cost V 5 bases and J 12 bases, with 14 bases left between them. CDR1 and CDR2 (germline): SGHAT, FQNNGV. The DNA for the CDR3 is TGTGCCAGCAGCACACAGGGACTCCTACCCCTCCACTTT. It codes for CASSTQGLLPLHF.

The chain has TRBV19 and TRBJ1-4; 10 nucleotides line up with TRBD1. The germline CDR1 and CDR2 sequences are LNHDA and SQIVND (reference sequence). This CDR3 is 18 amino acids long. V was clipped by 6 bases and J by 4 bases; unmatched bases: 14. CDR3 bases: TGTGCCAGTAGCCCGGGACAGGGGCCTTTAGGGTTTAATGAAAAACTGTTTTTT. Its translation is CASSPGQGPLGFNEKLFF.

This chain uses TRBV3-1 (or the pseudogene TRBV3-2) with TRBJ2-3, with 8 bases identical to TRBD2. The CDR3 is 16 amino acids. The ends lost 3 bases at V and 2 bases at J; junction bases unmatched: 7. Germline CDR1 LGHDT, CDR2 YNNKEL (reference sequence). The CDR3 loop reads CASSQVTGGVTDTQYF. CDR3 coding DNA: TGTGCCAGCAGCCAGGTCACGGGAGGGGTCACAGATACGCAGTATTTT.

The CDR3 protein is CASSPGGRGYEQYF. As DNA, the CDR3 is TGTGCCAGCAGCCCTGGAGGCAGGGGTTACGAGCAGTACTTC. The rearrangement links TRBV5-6 to TRBJ2-7; D is possibly TRBD1 (6 bases). Trimming shortened V by 4 bases and J by 4 bases, and 15 bases separated the two germline ends. There are 14 residues in the CDR3. Germline V gene sequence: CDR1 SGHDT, CDR2 YYEEEE.

This clone came up once. The V and J genes are TRBV19 and TRBJ2-7, with TRBD1 identical over 11 bases. The V segment lost 6 bases and the J segment 2 bases; nucleotides outside the gene matches: 6. Germline V gives CDR1 LNHDA, CDR2 SQIVND (reference sequence). This CDR3 contains 15 residues. CDR3 sequence reads: CASRRPGQGAYEQYF. The DNA for the CDR3 is TGTGCCAGTAGGAGACCGGGACAGGGGGCCTACGAGCAGTACTTC.

The V and J genes are TRBV15 and TRBJ2-1, with TRBD2 identical over 8 bases. Germline CDR1 is LNHNV and CDR2 is YYDKDF (reference sequence). This CDR3 is built from 17 residues. The V gene end was trimmed by 0 bases and the J gene end by 12 bases; junction bases not matched to a gene: 16. The CDR3 DNA reads as TGTGCCACCAGCAGAGATATTCGGTCGACGGGAGGGCCCGCGCAGTTCTTC. It codes for CATSRDIRSTGGPAQFF.

The chain combines TRBV3-1 (or the pseudogene TRBV3-2) with TRBJ2-6, with 8 nucleotides matching TRBD1. CDR1 and CDR2 (germline): LGHDT, YNNKEL (reference sequence). V was clipped by 6 bases and J by 0 bases; unmatched bases: 7. CDR3 length: 17 residues. CDR3 in DNA: TGTGCCAGCAGTCCCGGGGACAGGCTCTCTGGGGCCAACGTCCTGACTTTC. Translation: CASSPGDRLSGANVLTF.

The chain couples TRBV5-4 to TRBJ1-2; 7 bases are a match to TRBD1. V was pared by 0 bases and J by 4 bases, with 9 bases of the junction left unmatched. The germline CDR1 and CDR2 sequences are SGHNT and YYREEE (reference sequence). The CDR3 contains 16 residues. CDR3: CASSLGLHRGRYGYTF. CDR3 bases: TGTGCCAGCAGCTTGGGACTACACAGGGGTCGCTATGGCTACACCTTC. The variable domain in full, completed from reference TRBV5-4 and TRBJ1-2, reads ETGVTQSPTHLIKTRGQQVTLRCSSQSGHNTVSWYQQALGQGPQFIFQYYREEENGRGNFPPRFSGLQFPNYSSELNVNALELDDSALYLCASSLGLHRGRYGYTFGSGTRLTVV.

J is TRBJ1-2 and V is TRBV7-8; weak D call: TRBD1 (6 bases). The V end was cut by 5 bases, the J end by 4 bases, with 14 bases between. The CDR3 loop spans 14 amino acids. Germline V CDR1 and CDR2: SGHVS, FQNEAQ. CDR3 in DNA: TGTGCCAGCAGCCAGATGACAGGCCTCTATGGCTACACCTTC. This encodes CASSQMTGLYGYTF.

This clone was observed a single time. The rearrangement uses TRBV19 and TRBJ1-1; D is undetermined. Per the germline V gene, CDR1 is LNHDA and CDR2 is SQIVND (reference sequence). V lost 3 bases and J lost 3, with 8 bases in between. The CDR3 loop spans 13 amino acids. In DNA, the CDR3 is TGTGCCAGTAGTATTGGAAGTTACACTGAAGCTTTCTTT. It yields the protein CASSIGSYTEAFF.

This clone was detected a few times. V and J are TRBV19 and TRBJ1-2; maybe TRBD1 (5 bases). CDR1 is LNHDA, CDR2 SQIVND, per germline (reference sequence). Trimming stripped 5 bases from V and 0 bases from J, with 13 bases between. The CDR3 has 15 residues. Here the CDR3 DNA reads TGTGCCAGTAGTTTCGGGACGGACACTAACTATGGCTACACCTTC. It is translated as CASSFGTDTNYGYTF.

The rearrangement uses TRBV11-2 and TRBJ2-7; no clear D gene. V lost 3 bases and J lost 4, with 13 bases in between. This CDR3 contains 14 residues. CDR1 is SGHAT, CDR2 FQNNGV, per germline. CDR3 protein: CASSFGPFAYEQYF. The CDR3 nucleotides are TGTGCCAGCAGCTTCGGACCGTTTGCATACGAGCAGTACTTC.

This clone has only a few counts. CDR3 in DNA: TGTGCCAGCAGTTACACGACTAGCGGGAGCCCCTACGAGCAGTACTTC. Its translation is CASSYTTSGSPYEQYF. The rearrangement joins TRBV6-6 to TRBJ2-7; 12 bases line up with TRBD2. Germline-derived CDR1 and CDR2 are MNHNY and SVGAGI (reference sequence). This CDR3 comprises 16 residues. With 2 bases clipped from V and 2 bases from J, the junction kept 4 bases outside the gene matches.

The chain combines TRBV25-1 with TRBJ2-7, with 9 bases fitting TRBD1. Germline assignment: CDR1 MGHDK and CDR2 SYGVNS. CDR3 size: 14 residues. Trimming cost V 2 bases and J 3 bases; bases outside gene matches: 2. CDR3 DNA: TGTGCCAGCAGTGAAGAGACAGGGGGCTACGAGCAGTACTTC. It yields the protein CASSEETGGYEQYF.

This clone was seen only a few times. V is TRBV7-9 and J is TRBJ2-7; TRBD1 aligns across 8 bases. The V gene's germline CDR1 is SEHNR and CDR2 FQNEAQ (reference sequence). The CDR3 is 15 amino acids. J lost 3 bases, V lost 5 bases, and 9 bases had no gene match. The CDR3: CASSIDRGVGYEQYF. In nucleotides, the CDR3 is TGTGCCAGCAGCATCGACAGGGGAGTAGGCTACGAGCAGTACTTC.

This clone has only a few counts. The V gene is TRBV9, the J gene TRBJ1-2; D remains ambiguous. This CDR3 is built from 15 residues. Trimming removed 0 bases at V and 3 bases at J, with 12 bases between. Germline-derived CDR1 and CDR2 are SGDLS and YYNGEE. CDR3 nucleotide sequence: TGTGCCAGCAGCGTAGATGGAGGGCCCTACTATGGCTACACCTTC. Translation: CASSVDGGPYYGYTF.

This clone ranks as large. The rearrangement uses TRBV3-1 (or the pseudogene TRBV3-2) and TRBJ2-3, with TRBD1 matching over 8 bases. V was pared by 1 base and J by 3 bases, with 9 bases of the junction left unmatched. The length of the CDR3 is 17 residues. Looked up from germline, CDR1 is LGHDT and CDR2 is YNNKEL (reference sequence). CDR3 nucleotides: TGTGCCAGCAGCCAAGTTACGACAGGGGTGAGGACAGATACGCAGTATTTT. It translates to CASSQVTTGVRTDTQYF.